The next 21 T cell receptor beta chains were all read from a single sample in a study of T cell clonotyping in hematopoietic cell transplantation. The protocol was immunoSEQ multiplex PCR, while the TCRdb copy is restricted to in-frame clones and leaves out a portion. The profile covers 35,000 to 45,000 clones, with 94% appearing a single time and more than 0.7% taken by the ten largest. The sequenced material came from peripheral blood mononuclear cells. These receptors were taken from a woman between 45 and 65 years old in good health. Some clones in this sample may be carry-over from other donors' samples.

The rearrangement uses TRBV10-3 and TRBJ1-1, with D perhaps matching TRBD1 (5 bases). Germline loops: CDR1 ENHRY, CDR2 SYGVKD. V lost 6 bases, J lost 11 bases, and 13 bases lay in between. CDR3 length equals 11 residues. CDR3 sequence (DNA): TGTGCCATCAGCGAGGGGTATGGGGCTTTCTTT. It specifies CAISEGYGAFF.

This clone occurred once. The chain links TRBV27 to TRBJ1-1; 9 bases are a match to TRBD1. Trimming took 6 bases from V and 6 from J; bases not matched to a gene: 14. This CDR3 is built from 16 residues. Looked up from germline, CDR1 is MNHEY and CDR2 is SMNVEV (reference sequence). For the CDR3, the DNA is TGTGCCAGCAGCCCCTTGTCGGACAGGGGTTTCCCTGAAGCTTTCTTT. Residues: CASSPLSDRGFPEAFF.

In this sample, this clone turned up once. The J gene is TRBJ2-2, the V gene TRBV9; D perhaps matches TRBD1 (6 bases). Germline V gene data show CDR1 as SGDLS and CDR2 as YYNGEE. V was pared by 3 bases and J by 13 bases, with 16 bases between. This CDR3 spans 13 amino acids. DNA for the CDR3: TGTGCCAGCAGCGACGGACAGTCGGGGACGCTGTTTTTT. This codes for CASSDGQSGTLFF. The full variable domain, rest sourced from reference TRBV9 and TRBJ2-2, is DSGVTQTPKHLITATGQRVTLRCSPRSGDLSVYWYQQSLDQGLQFLIQYYNGEERAKGNILERFSAQQFPDLHSELNLSSLELGDSALYFCASSDGQSGTLFFGEGSRLTVL.

The CDR3 region has the DNA TGTGCCAGCAGCGCCAGGGGTTATTCACCCCTCCACTTT. Translating it yields CASSARGYSPLHF. The genes are TRBV7-9 and TRBJ1-6; tentative D call: TRBD1 (6 bases). The germline CDR1 and CDR2 sequences are SEHNR and FQNEAQ (reference sequence). Trimming cost V 5 bases and J 8 bases, with 10 bases left between them. The CDR3 sequence is 13 residues long.

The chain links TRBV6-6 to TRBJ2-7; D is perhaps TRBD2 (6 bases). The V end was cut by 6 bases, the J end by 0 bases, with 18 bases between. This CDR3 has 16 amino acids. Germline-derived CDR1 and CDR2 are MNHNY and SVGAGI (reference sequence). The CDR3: CASSPHSGTYSYEQYF. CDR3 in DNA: TGTGCCAGCAGCCCCCATTCCGGGACTTACTCCTACGAGCAGTACTTC.

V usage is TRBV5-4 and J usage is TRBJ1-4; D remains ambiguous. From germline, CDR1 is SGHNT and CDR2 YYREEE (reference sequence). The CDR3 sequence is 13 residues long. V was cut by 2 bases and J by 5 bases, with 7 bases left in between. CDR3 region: CASSFDINEKLFF. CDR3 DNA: TGTGCCAGCAGCTTTGACATAAATGAAAAACTGTTTTTT.

The CDR3 loop is CASTWQDQPQHF. Written as DNA, the CDR3 is TGTGCCAGCACTTGGCAGGATCAGCCCCAGCATTTT. The V and J genes are TRBV6-1 and TRBJ1-5, with D hard to call. Trimming cost V 7 bases and J 5 bases, with 9 bases left between them. The CDR3 covers 12 residues. CDR1 is MNHNS, CDR2 SASEGT, per germline.

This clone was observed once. CDR3 sequence: CASSFVRATEAFF. The CDR3 DNA follows: TGTGCCAGCAGTTTCGTCAGGGCTACTGAAGCTTTCTTT. The chain links TRBV27 to TRBJ1-1; possibly TRBD1 for D (5 bases). The CDR3 loop spans 13 amino acids. Trimming took off 3 bases at V and 5 bases at J, with 10 bases between the two ends. Germline values: CDR1 MNHEY, CDR2 SMNVEV (reference sequence).

The CDR3 loop reads CASSWNLRDRGNEQYF. The CDR3 nucleotides read TGTGCCAGCAGCTGGAACCTTCGGGACAGGGGAAACGAGCAGTACTTC. The chain links TRBV11-2 to TRBJ2-7, with 10 bases identical to TRBD1. Germline lookup yields CDR1 SGHAT and CDR2 FQNNGV. V shed 4 bases and J 5 bases; nucleotides not matched to a gene: 11. The CDR3 totals 16 residues.

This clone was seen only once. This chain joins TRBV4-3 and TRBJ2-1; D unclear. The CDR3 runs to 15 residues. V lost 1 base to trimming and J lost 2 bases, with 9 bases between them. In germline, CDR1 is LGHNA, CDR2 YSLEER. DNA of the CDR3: TGCGCCAGCAGCCAAGTAACGGATACCTACAATGAGCAGTTCTTC. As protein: CASSQVTDTYNEQFF.

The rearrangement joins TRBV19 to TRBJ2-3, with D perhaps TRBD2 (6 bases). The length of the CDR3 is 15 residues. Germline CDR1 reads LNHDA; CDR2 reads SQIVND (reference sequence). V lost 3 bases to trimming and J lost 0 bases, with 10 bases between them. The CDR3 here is CASSISGDSTDTQYF. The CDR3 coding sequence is TGTGCCAGTAGTATTTCGGGGGATAGCACAGATACGCAGTATTTT.

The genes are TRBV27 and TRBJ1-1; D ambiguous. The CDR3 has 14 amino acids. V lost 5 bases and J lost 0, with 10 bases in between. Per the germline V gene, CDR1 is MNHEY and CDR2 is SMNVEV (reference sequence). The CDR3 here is CASSPRSMNTEAFF. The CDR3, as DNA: TGTGCCAGCAGTCCCCGATCCATGAACACTGAAGCTTTCTTT.

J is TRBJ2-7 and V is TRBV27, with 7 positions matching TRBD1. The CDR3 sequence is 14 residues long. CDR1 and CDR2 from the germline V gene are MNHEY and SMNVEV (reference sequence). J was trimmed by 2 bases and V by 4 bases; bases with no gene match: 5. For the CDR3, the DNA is TGTGCCAGCAGTTCCGGGACAGAGACCTACGAGCAGTACTTC. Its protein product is CASSSGTETYEQYF.

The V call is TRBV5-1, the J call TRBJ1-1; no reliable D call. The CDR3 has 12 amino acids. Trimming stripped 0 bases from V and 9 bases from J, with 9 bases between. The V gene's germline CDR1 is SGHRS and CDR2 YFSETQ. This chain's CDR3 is CASSLVGQKAFF. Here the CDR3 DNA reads TGCGCCAGCAGCTTGGTTGGGCAAAAAGCTTTCTTT.

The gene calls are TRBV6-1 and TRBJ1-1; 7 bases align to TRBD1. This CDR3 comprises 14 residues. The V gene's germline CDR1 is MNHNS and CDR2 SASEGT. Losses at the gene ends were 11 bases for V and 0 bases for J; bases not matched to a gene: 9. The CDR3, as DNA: TGTGCCGGAGGACAGGATTGGATGAACACTGAAGCTTTCTTT. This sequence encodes CAGGQDWMNTEAFF.

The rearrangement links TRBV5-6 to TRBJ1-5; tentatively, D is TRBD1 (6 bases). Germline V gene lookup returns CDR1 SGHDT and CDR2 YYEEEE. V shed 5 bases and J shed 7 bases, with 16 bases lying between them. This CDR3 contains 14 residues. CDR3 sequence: CASSYRGGGQPQHF. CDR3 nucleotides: TGTGCCAGCAGTTATAGGGGGGGCGGGCAGCCCCAGCATTTT. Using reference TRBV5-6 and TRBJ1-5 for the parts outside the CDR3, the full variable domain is DAGVTQSPTHLIKTRGQQVTLRCSPKSGHDTVSWYQQALGQGPQFIFQYYEEEERQRGNFPDRFSGHQFPNYSSELNVNALLLGDSALYLCASSYRGGGQPQHFGDGTRLSIL.

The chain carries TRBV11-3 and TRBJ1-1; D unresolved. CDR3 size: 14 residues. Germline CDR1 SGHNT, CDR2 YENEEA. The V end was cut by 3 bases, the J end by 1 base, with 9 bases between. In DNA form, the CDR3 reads TGTGCCAGCAGCTTTTTCAGCGAGAACACTGAAGCTTTCTTT. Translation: CASSFFSENTEAFF.

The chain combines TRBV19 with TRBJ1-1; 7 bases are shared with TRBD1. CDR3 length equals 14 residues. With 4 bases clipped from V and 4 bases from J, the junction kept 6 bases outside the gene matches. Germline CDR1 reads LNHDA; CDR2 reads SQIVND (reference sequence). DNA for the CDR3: TGTGCCAGTAGTAGAGACAGGGAGGTCACTGAAGCTTTCTTT. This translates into CASSRDREVTEAFF. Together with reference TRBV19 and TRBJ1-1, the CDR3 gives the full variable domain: DGGITQSPKYLFRKEGQNVTLSCEQNLNHDAMYWYRQDPGQGLRLIYYSQIVNDFQKGDIAEGYSVSREKKESFPLTVTSAQKNPTAFYLCASSRDREVTEAFFGQGTRLTVV.

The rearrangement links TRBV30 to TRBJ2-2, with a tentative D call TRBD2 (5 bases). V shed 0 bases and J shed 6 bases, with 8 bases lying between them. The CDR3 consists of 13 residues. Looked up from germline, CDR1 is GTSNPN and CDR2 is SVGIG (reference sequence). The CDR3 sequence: CAWSVREAGELFF. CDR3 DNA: TGTGCCTGGAGTGTACGGGAAGCCGGGGAGCTGTTTTTT.

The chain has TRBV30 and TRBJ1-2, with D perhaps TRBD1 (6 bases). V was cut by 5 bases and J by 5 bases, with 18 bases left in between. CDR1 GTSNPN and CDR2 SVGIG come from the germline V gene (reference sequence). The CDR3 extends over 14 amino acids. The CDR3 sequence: CAWAPLGQGYGYTF. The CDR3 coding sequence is TGTGCCTGGGCCCCCCTCGGGCAGGGGTATGGCTACACCTTC.

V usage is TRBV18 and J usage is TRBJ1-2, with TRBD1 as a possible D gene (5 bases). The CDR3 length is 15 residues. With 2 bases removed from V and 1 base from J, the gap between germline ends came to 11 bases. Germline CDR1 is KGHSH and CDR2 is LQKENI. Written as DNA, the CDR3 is TGTGCCAGCTCACCAGGGGAAGGACATAACTATGGCTACACCTTC. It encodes CASSPGEGHNYGYTF.